These 20 T cell receptor beta chains came from one sample sequenced in a study of blood T cell repertoires in COVID-19. Measured with immunoSEQ multiplex PCR; TCRdb has only the in-frame clones, and not every one. The sample contains 150,000 to 200,000 clones, roughly nine tenths of which appear only once. What was sequenced was peripheral blood. Receptor source: a woman in her 70s with acute or convalescent COVID-19.

The chain joins TRBV9 to TRBJ2-1; D perhaps matches TRBD2 (7 bases). Germline V gene sequence: CDR1 SGDLS, CDR2 YYNGEE. Trimming shortened V by 0 bases and J by 8 bases, and 12 bases separated the two germline ends. The CDR3 length is 14 residues. CDR3 sequence reads: CASSVEGGGDEQFF. CDR3 bases: TGTGCCAGCAGCGTAGAAGGGGGAGGGGATGAGCAGTTCTTC.

The V and J genes are TRBV5-8 and TRBJ2-2; perhaps TRBD2 as D (6 bases). Germline assignment: CDR1 SGHTS and CDR2 YDEGEE. Trimming cost V 4 bases and J 2 bases, with 18 bases left between them. The CDR3 loop spans 17 amino acids. CDR3 coding DNA: TGTGCCAGCAGCAAGGAGGGGAAGGTGGGCAACACCGGGGAGCTGTTTTTT. Translation gives CASSKEGKVGNTGELFF.

The chain couples TRBV30 to TRBJ2-7, with TRBD1 as a possible D gene (5 bases). Trimming left V 2 bases short and J 2 bases short, with 16 bases between. The CDR3 consists of 15 residues. Germline CDR1 and CDR2: GTSNPN and SVGIG (reference sequence). For the CDR3, the DNA is TGTGCCTGGAGTCTTAGCTCGTGGGGCCCCTACGAGCAGTACTTC. As protein: CAWSLSSWGPYEQYF.

The gene calls are TRBV27 and TRBJ2-1, with unresolved D. The germline CDR1 and CDR2 sequences are MNHEY and SMNVEV (reference sequence). V lost 5 bases and J lost 0, with 14 bases in between. The CDR3 runs to 16 residues. The CDR3 DNA is TGTGCCAGCAGTCCGCAAAGAGGTCGCTCCTACAATGAGCAGTTCTTC. Protein: CASSPQRGRSYNEQFF.

The chain couples TRBV7-9 to TRBJ1-4; possibly TRBD1 for D (5 bases). V was cut by 1 base and J by 8 bases, with 14 bases left in between. Per the germline V gene, CDR1 is SEHNR and CDR2 is FQNEAQ (reference sequence). This CDR3 region has 15 residues. In DNA, the CDR3 is TGTGCCAGCAGCTTAGTCGGGGGTCGCGAGGAAAAACTGTTTTTT. Translating gives CASSLVGGREEKLFF.

This chain links TRBV19 with TRBJ2-3; TRBD1 is a possible D gene (6 bases). The CDR3 extends over 14 amino acids. Germline V gives CDR1 LNHDA, CDR2 SQIVND (reference sequence). The V and J ends lost 5 bases and 2 bases respectively, with 11 bases between them. The chain's CDR3 is CASSEQGFTDTQYF. CDR3 in DNA: TGTGCCAGTAGTGAACAGGGTTTCACAGATACGCAGTATTTT.

This CDR3 reads CASSLAGGTDTQYF. In DNA form, the CDR3 reads TGTGCCAGCAGCTTGGCGGGGGGTACAGATACGCAGTATTTT. This rearrangement joins TRBV7-9 to TRBJ2-3; 8 nucleotides line up with TRBD2. The CDR3 has 14 amino acids. V lost 3 bases and J lost 3; bases outside the gene matches: 2. From germline, CDR1 is SEHNR and CDR2 FQNEAQ (reference sequence).

The gene calls are TRBV7-9 and TRBJ2-7; 8 bases match TRBD1. The CDR3 runs 15 residues. The trim removed 5 bases at V and 2 bases at J, leaving 8 bases unmatched. CDR1 is SEHNR and CDR2 is FQNEAQ in the germline V gene (reference sequence). CDR3 in amino acids: CASSHGTGGTYEQYF. For the CDR3, the DNA is TGTGCCAGCAGCCACGGGACAGGAGGGACCTACGAGCAGTACTTC.

The V and J genes are TRBV7-2 and TRBJ2-1; tentative D call: TRBD2 (6 bases). V was trimmed by 6 bases and J by 3 bases, leaving 15 bases between them. CDR3 length equals 15 residues. Germline CDR1 and CDR2: SGHTA and FQGNSA. The DNA for the CDR3 is TGTGCCAGCAGACCTCCGGGACTCCTCTACAATGAGCAGTTCTTC. Protein sequence: CASRPPGLLYNEQFF.

The chain combines TRBV2 with TRBJ1-6; 7 nucleotides align to TRBD1. Germline V gives CDR1 SNHLY, CDR2 FYNNEI. Trimming at V came to 6 bases and at J to 5 bases, leaving 10 bases not matched to a gene. This CDR3 region has 16 residues. The DNA for the CDR3 is TGTGCCAGCAGCCAAAGACAGGGTATGAATAATTCACCCCTCCACTTT. Residues: CASSQRQGMNNSPLHF.

This sequence joins TRBV29-1 and TRBJ1-1; TRBD1 aligns across 10 bases. Germline V gives CDR1 SQVTM, CDR2 ANQGSEA. The CDR3 has 14 amino acids. Trimming cost V 4 bases and J 3 bases; bases outside gene matches: 5. CDR3 bases: TGCAGCGTTGCACCGGGACAGGGGTACACTGAAGCTTTCTTT. It translates to CSVAPGQGYTEAFF.

A note on this clone: At the DNA level, this CDR3 is encoded by other sequences in the same sample as well. The chain combines TRBV6-2 or TRBV6-3 with TRBJ1-5; the D is unclear. This CDR3 is built from 15 residues. CDR1 MNHEY and CDR2 SVGEGT come from the germline V gene. Between the trimmed V and J ends, which lost 2 bases and 4 bases, there was a span of 12 bases. The CDR3 DNA reads TGTGCCAGCAGTTACGGAGGGTCACGAAATCAGCCCCAGCATTTT. Translation: CASSYGGSRNQPQHF.

This sequence joins TRBV18 and TRBJ2-7; 7 bases are a match to TRBD1. Germline assignment: CDR1 KGHSH and CDR2 LQKENI. This CDR3 has 12 residues. V gave up 3 bases and J gave up 4 bases; unmatched junction bases: 0. CDR3 residues: CASSPGQYEQYF. In nucleotides, the CDR3 is TGTGCCAGCTCACCGGGACAGTACGAGCAGTACTTC.

This chain uses TRBV28 with TRBJ1-6, with D unresolved. Germline loops: CDR1 MDHEN, CDR2 SYDVKM. Between the trimmed V and J ends, which lost 2 bases and 7 bases, there was a span of 12 bases. The CDR3 extends over 15 amino acids. This CDR3 is CASSLVRNMNSPLHF. CDR3 DNA: TGTGCCAGCAGTTTAGTCAGAAATATGAATTCACCCCTCCACTTT.

This chain links TRBV19 with TRBJ1-6; 9 bases map to TRBD1. The germline V gene encodes CDR1 LNHDA and CDR2 SQIVND (reference sequence). With 7 bases clipped from V and 7 bases from J, the junction kept 11 bases outside the gene matches. This CDR3 contains 16 residues. CDR3 loop: CASTPFRTGANSPLHF. CDR3 DNA sequence: TGTGCCAGTACCCCCTTCCGGACAGGGGCCAATTCACCCCTCCACTTT.

This clone was detected once. This chain links TRBV18 with TRBJ2-3; D possibly corresponds to TRBD2 (6 bases). V was shortened by 2 bases and J by 6 bases, with 15 bases between the two germline ends. The CDR3 runs 15 residues. The germline CDR1 and CDR2 sequences are KGHSH and LQKENI. In nucleotides, the CDR3 is TGTGCCAGCTCACCATCTTCGGGAGATTATGATACGCAGTATTTT. Translation gives CASSPSSGDYDTQYF.

The chain joins TRBV2 to TRBJ1-1; D may be TRBD1 (6 bases). Germline V gene data show CDR1 as SNHLY and CDR2 as FYNNEI. The CDR3 spans 15 residues. The V gene lost 6 bases and the J gene lost 5 bases, with 19 bases spanning the gap. The CDR3 sequence: CASRVRDRFRTEAFF. CDR3 coding DNA: TGTGCCAGCAGGGTGAGAGACAGGTTTCGGACTGAAGCTTTCTTT.

The rearrangement joins TRBV3-1 (or the pseudogene TRBV3-2) to TRBJ1-2, with a weak D call TRBD1 (5 bases). This CDR3 contains 15 residues. Germline CDR1 and CDR2: LGHDT and YNNKEL (reference sequence). The V gene lost 1 base and the J gene lost 4 bases, with 13 bases spanning the gap. CDR3 protein: CASSQAKGPVYGYTF. As DNA, the CDR3 is TGTGCCAGCAGCCAAGCAAAGGGGCCTGTCTATGGCTACACCTTC.

The chain joins TRBV6-5 to TRBJ2-5, with D possibly TRBD1 on 5 matching bases. The CDR3 runs 14 residues. V lost 6 bases, J lost 2 bases, and 13 bases lay in between. Germline V gene sequence: CDR1 MNHEY, CDR2 SVGAGI. Here the CDR3 reads CASRLDIQQETQYF. CDR3 DNA: TGTGCCAGCAGGTTGGACATCCAACAAGAGACCCAGTACTTC.

V usage is TRBV3-1 (or the pseudogene TRBV3-2) and J usage is TRBJ1-1, with 10 bases lining up with TRBD1. The CDR3 is 15 residues long. Germline loops: CDR1 LGHDT, CDR2 YNNKEL (reference sequence). V lost 4 bases and J lost 3; bases outside the gene matches: 5. The chain's CDR3 is CASSPLDRGHTEAFF. CDR3 sequence (DNA): TGTGCCAGCAGCCCCCTTGACAGGGGGCACACTGAAGCTTTCTTT.